The clone carrying this T cell receptor (beta chain) was counted a few times. Its antigen is unidentified. Use of 60 Vbeta and 13 Jbeta primers characterized the PCR. Method: immunoSEQ multiplex PCR; TCRdb's copy keeps in-frame clones and lacks some. The sample yields some 130,000 clones, about 80% seen once. The data stem from a study of cytomegalovirus exposure and HLA in healthy donors. Study results and limitations: Associated with cytomegalovirus, according to the listing, were about 160 TCR beta chains.

This TCR derives from a man aged 25 to 45 in good health and CMV-seronegative. Material for sequencing was PBMCs.

The CDR3 reads CASSSPAGGRGTGELFF. The CDR3 DNA follows: TGTGCCAGCAGTTCCCCTGCTGGCGGGAGGGGCACCGGGGAGCTGTTTTTT. V and J are TRBV28 and TRBJ2-2; 9 positions agree with TRBD2. CDR3 length equals 17 residues. In germline, CDR1 is MDHEN, CDR2 SYDVKM. Unmatched junction bases numbered 10, after V lost 4 bases and J lost 4 bases.